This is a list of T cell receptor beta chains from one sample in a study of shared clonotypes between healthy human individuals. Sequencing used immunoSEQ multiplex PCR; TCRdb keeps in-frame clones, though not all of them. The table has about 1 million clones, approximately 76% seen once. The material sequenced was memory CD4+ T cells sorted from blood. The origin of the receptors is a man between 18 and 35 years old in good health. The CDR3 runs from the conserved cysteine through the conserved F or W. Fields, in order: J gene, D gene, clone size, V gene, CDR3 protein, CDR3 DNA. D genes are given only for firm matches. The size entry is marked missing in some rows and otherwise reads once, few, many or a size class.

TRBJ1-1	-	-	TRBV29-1	CSGAGGWTEAFF	TGCAGCGGGGCGGGGGGTTGGACTGAAGCTTTCTTT
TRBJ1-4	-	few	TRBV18	CASSPGQGQNEKLFF	TGTGCCAGCTCACCAGGCCAGGGCCAGAATGAAAAACTGTTTTTT
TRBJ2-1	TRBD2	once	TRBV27	CASRALAGGNEQFF	TGTGCCAGCAGGGCCCTAGCGGGGGGGAATGAGCAGTTCTTC
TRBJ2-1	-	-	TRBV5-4	CASSLSIGSSYNEQFF	TGTGCCAGCAGCTTGTCTATCGGAAGCTCCTACAATGAGCAGTTCTTC
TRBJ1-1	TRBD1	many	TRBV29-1	CSAGTGGVEAFF	TGCAGCGCAGGGACAGGGGGAGTTGAAGCTTTCTTT
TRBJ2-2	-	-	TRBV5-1	CASSLTGDLNTGELFF	TGCGCCAGCAGCTTGACCGGGGACCTAAACACCGGGGAGCTGTTTTTT
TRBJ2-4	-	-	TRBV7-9	CASSPLGGNWIAKNIQYF	TGTGCCAGCAGCCCATTAGGTGGCAATTGGATAGCCAAAAACATTCAGTACTTC
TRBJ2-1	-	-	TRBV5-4	CASSLSSSYNEQFF	TGTGCCAGCAGCTTGTCTAGCTCCTACAATGAGCAGTTCTTC
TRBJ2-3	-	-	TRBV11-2	CASSLGTFSTDTQYF	TGTGCCAGCAGCTTAGGGACCTTTAGCACAGATACGCAGTATTTT
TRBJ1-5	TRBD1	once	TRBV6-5	CASGAGGNQPQHF	TGTGCCAGCGGTGCAGGGGGAAATCAGCCCCAGCATTTT
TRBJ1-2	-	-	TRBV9	CASSAHFTGTYGYTF	TGTGCCAGCAGCGCCCATTTCACAGGGACCTATGGCTACACCTTC
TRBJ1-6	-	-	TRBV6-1	CASSHRELHNSPLHF	TGTGCCAGCAGTCACAGGGAACTACATAATTCACCCCTCCACTTT
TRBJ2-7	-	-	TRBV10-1	CASSDQKSSRYEQYF	TGCGCCAGCAGTGATCAGAAGTCCTCCCGCTACGAGCAGTACTTC
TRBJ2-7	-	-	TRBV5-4	CASSSPGTSYEQYF	TGTGCCAGCAGCTCCCCCGGCACTTCCTACGAGCAGTACTTC
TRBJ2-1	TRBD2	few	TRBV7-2	CASSLVSSGSYNEQFF	TGTGCCAGCAGCTTAGTTTCTAGCGGCTCCTACAATGAGCAGTTCTTC
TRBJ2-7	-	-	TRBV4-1	CASSQVSGQKPHEQYF	TGCGCCAGCAGCCAAGTATCAGGACAGAAACCCCACGAGCAGTACTTC
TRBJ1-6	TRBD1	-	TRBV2	CASSEETGRNSPLHF	TGTGCCAGCAGTGAAGAGACAGGGCGGAATTCACCCCTCCACTTT
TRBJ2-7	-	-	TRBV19	CASSQGGPTYEQYF	TGTGCCAGTAGTCAGGGGGGGCCTACCTACGAGCAGTACTTC
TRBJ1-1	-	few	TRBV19	CASTGGFGLNTEAFF	TGTGCCAGTACGGGAGGATTCGGGCTGAACACTGAAGCTTTCTTT
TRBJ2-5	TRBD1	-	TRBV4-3	CASSRNGGQGVSQETQYF	TGCGCCAGCAGCCGAAACGGTGGGCAGGGGGTTTCCCAAGAGACCCAGTACTTC
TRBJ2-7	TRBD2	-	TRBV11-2	CASSPTPLKREGGSGQYF	TGTGCCAGCAGCCCTACACCTTTAAAGCGGGAGGGCGGATCCGGGCAGTACTTC
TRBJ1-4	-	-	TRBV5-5	CASSLGSLTTNEKLFF	TGTGCCAGCAGCTTGGGAAGTCTTACAACTAATGAAAAACTGTTTTTT
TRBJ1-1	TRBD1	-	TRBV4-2	CASSQDLGGRYTEAFF	TGTGCCAGCAGCCAAGATTTAGGGGGCAGGTACACTGAAGCTTTCTTT
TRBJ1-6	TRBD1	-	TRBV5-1	CASSFLEGGENSPLHF	TGCGCCAGCAGCTTTCTCGAAGGGGGCGAAAATTCACCCCTCCACTTT
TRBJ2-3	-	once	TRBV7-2	CASSPILGAAQYF	TGTGCCAGCAGCCCTATTCTAGGTGCTGCGCAGTATTTT
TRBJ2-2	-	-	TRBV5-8	CASSFRQMNTGELFF	TGTGCCAGCAGTTTCAGACAGATGAACACCGGGGAGCTGTTTTTT
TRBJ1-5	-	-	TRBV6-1	CASSRQGRGDQPQHF	TGTGCCAGCAGCCGCCAGGGCCGGGGGGATCAGCCCCAGCATTTT
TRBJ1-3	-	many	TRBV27	CASSKLEWGDDQGRSGNTIYF	TGTGCCAGCAGTAAGTTGGAGTGGGGCGACGACCAGGGCCGCTCTGGAAACACCATATATTTT
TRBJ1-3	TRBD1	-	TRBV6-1	CASRAGGALGNTIYF	TGTGCCAGCAGAGCAGGGGGCGCTCTCGGAAACACCATATATTTT
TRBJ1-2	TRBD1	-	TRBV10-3	CATTRQGVGYTF	TGTGCCACCACAAGACAGGGAGTAGGCTACACCTTC
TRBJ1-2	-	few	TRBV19	CASRIGTSHGYTF	TGTGCCAGTAGAATTGGCACATCCCATGGCTACACCTTC
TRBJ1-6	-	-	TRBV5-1	CASSLDSSYNSPLHF	TGCGCCAGCAGCTTGGATAGCTCCTATAATTCACCCCTCCACTTT
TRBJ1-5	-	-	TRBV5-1	CASSLDYSNQPQHF	TGCGCCAGCAGCTTGGACTATAGCAATCAGCCCCAGCATTTT
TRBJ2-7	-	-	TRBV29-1	CSAEGGMNEQYF	TGCAGCGCCGAGGGCGGCATGAACGAGCAGTACTTC
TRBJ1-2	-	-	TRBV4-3	CASSFLGAIASGYTF	TGCGCCAGCAGCTTCCTGGGGGCGATCGCATCTGGCTACACCTTC
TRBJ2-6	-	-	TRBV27	CASSAAGGPGGVLTF	TGTGCCAGCAGTGCCGCCGGGGGCCCGGGGGGTGTCCTGACTTTC
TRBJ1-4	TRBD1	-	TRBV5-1	CASSLAQGANEKLFF	TGCGCCAGCAGCTTGGCACAGGGGGCTAATGAAAAACTGTTTTTT
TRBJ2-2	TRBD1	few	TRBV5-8	CASSSRTGLSGGRELFF	TGTGCCAGCAGCTCCCGGACAGGACTTTCGGGCGGCCGGGAGCTGTTTTTT
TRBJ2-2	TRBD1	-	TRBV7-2	CASSLQGANTGELFF	TGTGCCAGCAGCTTACAGGGGGCGAACACCGGGGAGCTGTTTTTT
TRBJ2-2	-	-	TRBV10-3	CAISESRITGELFF	TGTGCCATCAGTGAGTCTAGAATCACCGGGGAGCTGTTTTTT
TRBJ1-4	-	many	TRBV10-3	CAIRPGSGLGNEKLFF	TGTGCCATCAGGCCAGGTTCAGGGTTGGGGAATGAAAAACTGTTTTTT
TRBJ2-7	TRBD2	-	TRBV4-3	CASSQEKLWSSGSGEQYF	TGCGCCAGCAGCCAAGAAAAACTATGGAGCAGCGGGAGTGGCGAGCAGTACTTC
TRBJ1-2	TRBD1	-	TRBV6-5	CASSLTGADGYTF	TGTGCCAGCAGCCTCACAGGGGCTGATGGCTACACCTTC
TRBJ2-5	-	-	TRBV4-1	CASSRGYYQETQYF	TGCGCCAGCAGCCGCGGATACTACCAAGAGACCCAGTACTTC
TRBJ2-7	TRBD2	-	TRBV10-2	CASSVLAGGNYEQYF	TGCGCCAGCAGTGTTCTAGCGGGTGGTAACTACGAGCAGTACTTC
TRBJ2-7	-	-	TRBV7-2	CASRLTGVSYEQYF	TGTGCCAGCAGACTGACAGGAGTAAGCTACGAGCAGTACTTC
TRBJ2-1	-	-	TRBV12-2	CASRLELAGERPIYYNEQFF	TGTGCAAGTCGCTTAGAACTAGCGGGAGAGCGACCAATCTACTACAATGAGCAGTTCTTC
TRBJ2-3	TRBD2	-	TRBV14	CASSRSGGGTTDTQYF	TGTGCCAGCAGCCGCAGCGGCGGGGGTACCACAGATACGCAGTATTTT
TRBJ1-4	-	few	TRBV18	CASSPPGTGMGEKLFF	TGTGCCAGCTCACCACCCGGGACGGGAATGGGAGAAAAACTGTTTTTT
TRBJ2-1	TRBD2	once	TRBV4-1	CASSQPSGVARHEQFF	TGCGCCAGCAGCCAACCTAGCGGGGTTGCGCGTCATGAGCAGTTCTTC
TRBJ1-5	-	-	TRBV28	CASSPDSRYQPQHF	TGTGCCAGCAGTCCCGACAGCCGTTATCAGCCCCAGCATTTT
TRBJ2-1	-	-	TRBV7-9	CASSLVVSKAYNEQFF	TGTGCCAGCAGCTTAGTAGTCAGTAAAGCCTACAATGAGCAGTTCTTC
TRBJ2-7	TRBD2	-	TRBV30	CAWSVSAGILSSGGEQYF	TGTGCCTGGAGTGTATCCGCCGGGATTCTATCTTCGGGAGGTGAGCAGTACTTC